This T cell receptor beta chain was retrieved from a study of cytomegalovirus exposure and HLA in healthy donors. Whole-study findings and limits: The authors judged a highly shared variant cluster likely a sequencing artifact. Testing in vitro showed a few CMV-associated chains specific for CMV antigens. Analysis was carried out at a later point, and it linked a missense DCLRE1C variant to TCR beta V- and J-gene trimming.

PCR employed 60 Vbeta and 13 Jbeta primers. Sequencing used immunoSEQ multiplex PCR; TCRdb keeps in-frame clones, though not all of them. This table holds 95,000 to 110,000 clones, around two thirds found once. CDR1 is LGHNA and CDR2 is YNFKEQ in the germline V gene. Trimming removed 1 base at V and 7 bases at J, with 11 bases between. This CDR3 is 14 amino acids long. Each donor was nominally healthy when sampled (though unrecorded immune exposures were likely). Comment on this clone: What it recognizes is unknown.

The clonotype originates from a woman in her forties in good health and CMV-seropositive. This chain joins TRBV4-2 and TRBJ2-1; D is perhaps TRBD1 (5 bases). Sequenced: PBMCs. The CDR3 protein is CASSQVRQKNEQFF. The DNA of the CDR3 is TGTGCCAGCAGCCAAGTCAGACAGAAAAATGAGCAGTTCTTC.